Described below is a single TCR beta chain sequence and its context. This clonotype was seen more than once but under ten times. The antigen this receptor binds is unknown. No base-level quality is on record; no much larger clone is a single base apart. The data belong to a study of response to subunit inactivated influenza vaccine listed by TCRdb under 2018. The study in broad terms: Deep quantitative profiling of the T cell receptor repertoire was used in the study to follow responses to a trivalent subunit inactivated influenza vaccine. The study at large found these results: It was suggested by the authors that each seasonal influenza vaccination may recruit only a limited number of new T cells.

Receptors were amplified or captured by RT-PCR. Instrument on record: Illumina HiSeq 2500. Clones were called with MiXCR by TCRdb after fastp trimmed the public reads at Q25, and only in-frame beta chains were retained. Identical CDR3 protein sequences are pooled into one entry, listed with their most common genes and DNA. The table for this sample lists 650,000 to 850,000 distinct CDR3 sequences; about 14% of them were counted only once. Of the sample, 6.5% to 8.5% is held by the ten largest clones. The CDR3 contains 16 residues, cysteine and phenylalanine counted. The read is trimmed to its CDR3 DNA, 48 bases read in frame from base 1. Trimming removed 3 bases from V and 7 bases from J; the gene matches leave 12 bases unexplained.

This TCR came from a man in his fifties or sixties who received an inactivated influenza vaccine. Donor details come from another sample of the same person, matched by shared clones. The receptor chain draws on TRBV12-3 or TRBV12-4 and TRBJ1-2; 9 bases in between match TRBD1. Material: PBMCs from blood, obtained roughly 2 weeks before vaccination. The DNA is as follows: TGTGCCAGCAGTTTTTTGGGACAGGGAGCTTTGGTTGGCTACACCTTC. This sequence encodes CASSFLGQGALVGYTF.